The present T cell receptor beta chain was sequenced within a study of human T cells and chemical hapten exposure. Study context: 2% DPC applied to an approximately 2 cm by approximately 2 cm arm area sensitized donors. Throughout the approximately 24-week study, diphenylcyclopropenone was applied weekly to the patients' scalps. The study's findings and limits: Expanded TCR counts at PT1 were positively correlated with the patch test score. Relative to control repertoires, expanded TCRs gave rise to significantly more large CDR3 similarity clusters.

A single record per CDR3 protein comes from TCRdb applying MiXCR to the RACE reads. The sample gives around 60,000 distinct CDR3 sequences, around 7% of which show up once; about 1.5% is in the top ten. Many counts were recorded for this clonotype. The antigen is undetermined. The CDR3 contains 12 residues. Trimming took off 6 bases at V and 11 bases at J, with 16 bases between the two ends. The time point was: pre-sensitization, week 0. The treatment was: therapeutic diphenylcyclopropenone sensitization with weekly scalp DPC. This receptor was identified in a woman in her 30s with alopecia areata. Some clones in this sample may be carry-over from other donors' samples. Sequenced here: whole blood, sampled in connection with sensitization to the hapten diphenylcyclopropenone (DPC). The V gene is TRBV12-3 or TRBV12-4, the J gene TRBJ1-1, with D possibly being TRBD1 (5 bases). In DNA, the CDR3 is TGTGCCAGCAGCCCTACAGGTACCGGGGCTTTCTTT. This codes for CASSPTGTGAFF.